This TCR beta chain was recorded in a study of T-cell reconstitution after alpha-beta-depleted transplantation in children. Study conclusions and caveats: For some patients, TCRbeta diversity was high at day 60 because of recipient T cells and thymic progenitors that survived. Hyperexpanded clones declined; after one year, newly produced T cells mostly supplied diversity.

Library preparation (for TCRbeta) was performed with unique molecular identifiers. TCRdb processed the PCR reads anew with MiXCR; each CDR3 protein has one entry. The sample gives about 980,000 distinct CDR3 sequences, roughly 31% of which show up once; approximately 30% is in the top ten. The germline V gene has CDR1 SNHLY and CDR2 FYNNEI. CDR3 length: 13 amino acids. V shed 6 bases and J shed 0 bases, with 6 bases lying between them. Of note for this clonotype: What it binds is not known.

This receptor was obtained from a boy less than two years old who had a stem cell transplant for SCID, so the T cells may come from the graft donor. The V call is TRBV2, the J call TRBJ2-4; no clear D gene. The source was PBMCs, mostly from graft donor cells, collected 360 days after TCRalphabeta/CD19-depleted stem cell transplant. The CDR3 is CASRELAKNIQYF. CDR3 nucleotide sequence: TGTGCCAGCAGGGAGTTAGCCAAAAACATTCAGTACTTC.